These T cell receptor beta chains were read from a single sample in a study of T-cell memory formation after mild COVID-19. TCRdb ran MiXCR on the 5' RACE reads and lists one entry per CDR3 protein. This table has a few hundred thousand distinct CDR3 sequences, approximately 16% appearing once. Sequencing used PBMCs or a T cell subset sorted from them (not recorded which). The receptors shown here come from a man younger than 30 who had mild COVID-19 (a few samples of this study predate the infection). Cell type and time point are not known. Both conserved end residues are part of each CDR3. The D gene is left open where the match is weak.

j_call: TRBJ2-4; d_call: NA; v_call: TRBV15; cdr3_aa: CATSRDMRGLAKNIQYF
j_call: TRBJ2-2; d_call: NA; v_call: TRBV7-2; cdr3_aa: CASSLGSGTGELFF
j_call: TRBJ1-5; d_call: NA; v_call: TRBV12-3/TRBV12-4; cdr3_aa: CASSWMTGQNQPQHF
j_call: TRBJ2-7; d_call: TRBD1; v_call: TRBV4-2; cdr3_aa: CASSRDEGAAYEQYF
j_call: TRBJ2-5; d_call: NA; v_call: TRBV12-3/TRBV12-4; cdr3_aa: CASGTLQETQYF
j_call: TRBJ2-3; d_call: NA; v_call: TRBV9; cdr3_aa: CASSRKQGEYADTQYF
j_call: TRBJ1-6; d_call: TRBD1; v_call: TRBV7-9; cdr3_aa: CASSYLGGAGSPLHF
j_call: TRBJ2-3; d_call: NA; v_call: TRBV7-8; cdr3_aa: CASSPRRDLRDTQYF
j_call: TRBJ2-5; d_call: NA; v_call: TRBV5-1; cdr3_aa: CASSRISTPAETQYF
j_call: TRBJ2-4; d_call: TRBD1; v_call: TRBV7-8; cdr3_aa: CASSLQGAENIQYF
j_call: TRBJ1-2; d_call: TRBD1; v_call: TRBV7-9; cdr3_aa: CASIPTGNYGYTF
j_call: TRBJ1-6; d_call: NA; v_call: TRBV7-8; cdr3_aa: CASSSPRRGDGSPLHF
j_call: TRBJ1-2; d_call: TRBD1; v_call: TRBV29-1; cdr3_aa: CSSDRGDYGYTF
j_call: TRBJ2-2; d_call: NA; v_call: TRBV30; cdr3_aa: CAWTGVGELFF
j_call: TRBJ1-2; d_call: NA; v_call: TRBV6-5; cdr3_aa: CASSYSSFYGYTF
j_call: TRBJ1-2; d_call: NA; v_call: TRBV4-1; cdr3_aa: CASSQDGLTNYGYTF
j_call: TRBJ2-1; d_call: NA; v_call: TRBV7-3; cdr3_aa: CASSLMTGEYNEQFF
j_call: TRBJ2-3; d_call: NA; v_call: TRBV4-1; cdr3_aa: CASRPDSSSADTQYF
j_call: TRBJ2-3; d_call: NA; v_call: TRBV7-9; cdr3_aa: CASSPNPDTQYF
j_call: TRBJ2-7; d_call: NA; v_call: TRBV19; cdr3_aa: CASSPLPQGREQYF
j_call: TRBJ2-5; d_call: TRBD2; v_call: TRBV4-1; cdr3_aa: CASRNLAGARQETQYF
j_call: TRBJ2-1; d_call: NA; v_call: TRBV6-2/TRBV6-3; cdr3_aa: CASSSYSYNEQFF
j_call: TRBJ2-1; d_call: NA; v_call: TRBV12-3/TRBV12-4; cdr3_aa: CASSAAGDEQFF
j_call: TRBJ2-2; d_call: NA; v_call: TRBV5-1; cdr3_aa: CASSSLPGLDTGELFF
j_call: TRBJ2-7; d_call: TRBD2; v_call: TRBV7-2; cdr3_aa: CASSLGLAGGHSYEQYF
j_call: TRBJ1-6; d_call: TRBD1; v_call: TRBV12-3/TRBV12-4; cdr3_aa: CASSFGTVYSPLHF
j_call: TRBJ2-1; d_call: TRBD2; v_call: TRBV6-1; cdr3_aa: CASSEHSGGLNEQFF
j_call: TRBJ1-1; d_call: TRBD1; v_call: TRBV5-1; cdr3_aa: CASSVDRLNTEAFF
j_call: TRBJ1-5; d_call: TRBD1; v_call: TRBV5-5; cdr3_aa: CASSLGQGPYSNQPQHF
j_call: TRBJ1-6; d_call: TRBD1; v_call: TRBV5-1; cdr3_aa: CASSPDPRTGLGVFDSPLHF
j_call: TRBJ2-5; d_call: NA; v_call: TRBV12-3/TRBV12-4; cdr3_aa: CASSLSSETQYF
j_call: TRBJ2-4; d_call: NA; v_call: TRBV15; cdr3_aa: CATSRTRDRAKNIQYF
j_call: TRBJ2-3; d_call: NA; v_call: TRBV4-2; cdr3_aa: CASSQDFGTTDTQYF
j_call: TRBJ2-7; d_call: NA; v_call: TRBV15; cdr3_aa: CATSPDRRSYEQYF
j_call: TRBJ2-5; d_call: NA; v_call: TRBV7-9; cdr3_aa: CASSLTQGLQETQYF
j_call: TRBJ1-1; d_call: NA; v_call: TRBV12-3/TRBV12-4; cdr3_aa: CASSYPRRSTEAFF
j_call: TRBJ1-2; d_call: NA; v_call: TRBV9; cdr3_aa: CASSRTAANYGYTF
j_call: TRBJ2-2; d_call: TRBD1; v_call: TRBV7-9; cdr3_aa: CASTPPGQGNTGELFF
j_call: TRBJ1-1; d_call: NA; v_call: TRBV4-1; cdr3_aa: CASSQEGQGRGTEAFF
j_call: TRBJ2-3; d_call: NA; v_call: TRBV4-1; cdr3_aa: CASSQNPPGSTDTQYF
j_call: TRBJ2-1; d_call: NA; v_call: TRBV7-2; cdr3_aa: CASSFLPSGAYNEQFF
j_call: TRBJ2-3; d_call: NA; v_call: TRBV12-3/TRBV12-4; cdr3_aa: CASDSGPAKGLTQYF
j_call: TRBJ2-5; d_call: NA; v_call: TRBV29-1; cdr3_aa: CSVLDPATETQYF
j_call: TRBJ2-1; d_call: TRBD2; v_call: TRBV9; cdr3_aa: CASSESGGAHDQFF
j_call: TRBJ1-6; d_call: TRBD1; v_call: TRBV15; cdr3_aa: CATSRVRGLSFNSPLHF
j_call: TRBJ2-3; d_call: NA; v_call: TRBV7-2; cdr3_aa: CASSRSSTDTKYF
j_call: TRBJ2-2; d_call: TRBD1; v_call: TRBV12-3/TRBV12-4; cdr3_aa: CASSRNRGQAGELFF
j_call: TRBJ2-7; d_call: TRBD1; v_call: TRBV3-1; cdr3_aa: CASAGTVATKQYF
j_call: TRBJ1-2; d_call: NA; v_call: TRBV6-5; cdr3_aa: CASSTRTGTYGYTF
j_call: TRBJ2-5; d_call: NA; v_call: TRBV6-2/TRBV6-3; cdr3_aa: CASALGTAQYF
j_call: TRBJ2-7; d_call: NA; v_call: TRBV4-3; cdr3_aa: CASSQESSAFREQYF
j_call: TRBJ2-6; d_call: TRBD1; v_call: TRBV12-3/TRBV12-4; cdr3_aa: CASRQGTAGANVLTF
j_call: TRBJ2-1; d_call: NA; v_call: TRBV25-1; cdr3_aa: CASLGLAEQFF
j_call: TRBJ2-3; d_call: NA; v_call: TRBV5-1; cdr3_aa: CASSQGTPISDTQYF
j_call: TRBJ2-7; d_call: NA; v_call: TRBV7-6; cdr3_aa: CASSLEAEQYF
j_call: TRBJ2-5; d_call: TRBD1; v_call: TRBV29-1; cdr3_aa: CSVRDSAPGTQYF
j_call: TRBJ1-1; d_call: NA; v_call: TRBV7-9; cdr3_aa: CASSLDPSEAFF
j_call: TRBJ2-7; d_call: NA; v_call: TRBV4-1; cdr3_aa: CASSQDHTTEQYF
j_call: TRBJ1-1; d_call: TRBD1; v_call: TRBV3-1; cdr3_aa: CASSQETGVNTEAFF
j_call: TRBJ2-1; d_call: TRBD2; v_call: TRBV10-3; cdr3_aa: CAISLTSRGDNEQFF